These T cell receptor beta chains were read from a single sample in a study of regulatory T cells in long-lasting Graves disease. TCRdb fed the multiplex PCR reads into MiXCR, producing one record per CDR3 protein. Seen here are 530,000 or so distinct CDR3 sequences, approximately 15% observed once, and the top ten hold about 9.1%. The same specimen was also included in a second study, on T cells in Graves' hyperthyroidism and ophthalmopathy.

Sequenced here: peripheral blood mononuclear cells (PBMCs), sampled at new diagnosis, from a patient treated with antithyroid drugs. The receptors originated from a man aged 25 to 45 with Graves disease. CDR3s include the opening cysteine and the closing phenylalanine or tryptophan. D genes are given only for firm matches. Some rows have no size entry. The others give once, few or many, or a class for an expanded clone.

>TRBJ1-4|many|-|TRBV2
TGTGCCAGCAGTGACAGGGCGAAAAGGACTAATGAAAAACTGTTTTTT
CASSDRAKRTNEKLFF
>TRBJ2-6|-|-|TRBV10-3
TGTGCCATCAAAACAGGCTCTGGGGCCAACGCCCTGACTTTC
CAIKTGSGANALTF
>TRBJ2-1|-|TRBD1|TRBV6-4
TGTGCCAGCAGCGAACGGATGGGACAGGCGGATGAGCAGTTCTTC
CASSERMGQADEQFF
>TRBJ2-1|many|-|TRBV20-1
TGCAGTGCTAGAACCCCTTCGAGCGGACGCTCCTACAATGAGCAGTTCTTC
CSARTPSSGRSYNEQFF
>TRBJ2-7|few|-|TRBV5-5
TGTGCCGGCAAGCACGGGGGCTCCCTTGGCTACGAGCAGTACTTC
CAGKHGGSLGYEQYF
>TRBJ2-7|-|TRBD1|TRBV24-1
TGTGCCACCGGTTCGACAGGGGGCTACGAGCAGTACTTC
CATGSTGGYEQYF
>TRBJ2-3|-|TRBD2|TRBV13
TGTGCCAGCAGCTCTGGACTAGCGGGATATGTGTCTAGCACAGATACGCAGTATTTT
CASSSGLAGYVSSTDTQYF
>TRBJ2-7|many|TRBD2|TRBV2
TGTGCCAGCAGGCCTGGACTAGCGGGCTACGAGCAGTACTTC
CASRPGLAGYEQYF
>TRBJ2-5|many|TRBD2|TRBV20-1
TGCAGTGCTCGACTAGCTGCGGAGACCCAGTACTTC
CSARLAAETQYF
>TRBJ2-1|few|-|TRBV20-1
TGCAGTGCTCCCGGCCCTGGGGTCAATGAGCAGTTCTTC
CSAPGPGVNEQFF
>TRBJ2-3|many|TRBD2|TRBV7-2
TGTGCCAGCAGCGGACGACTAGCGGGGGGCTCAGATACGCAGTATTTT
CASSGRLAGGSDTQYF
>TRBJ1-3|-|-|TRBV29-1
TGCAGCGCTCTCAGTGGGGACTCTGGAAACACCATATATTTT
CSALSGDSGNTIYF
>TRBJ2-3|few|TRBD2|TRBV10-3
TGTGCCATCAGTGATAGAAGCGGGAGAACAGATACGCAGTATTTT
CAISDRSGRTDTQYF
>TRBJ1-1|many|TRBD1|TRBV3-1
TGTGCCAGCAGCCAAGGCGGGGGACAGGGAAAAGCTTTCTTT
CASSQGGGQGKAFF
>TRBJ1-2|many|TRBD1|TRBV5-6
TGTGCCAGCAGCGTTTCCGGGACAGCTAACTATGGCTACACCTTC
CASSVSGTANYGYTF
>TRBJ2-3|-|-|TRBV10-3
TGTGCCATCAGTGACCGGGGACCCACAGATACGCAGTATTTT
CAISDRGPTDTQYF
>TRBJ2-5|many|TRBD2|TRBV11-2
TGTGCCAGCAGCCGCGCTAGCGGGATAGGGACCCAGTACTTC
CASSRASGIGTQYF
>TRBJ2-1|many|-|TRBV20-1
TGCAGTGCTAGTCTTGTCTACCCCGGGGAGCAGTTCTTC
CSASLVYPGEQFF
>TRBJ2-1|many|TRBD2|TRBV7-2
TGTGCCAGCAGCCCCTTAGCGGGAGCGGGCAATGAGCAGTTCTTC
CASSPLAGAGNEQFF
>TRBJ2-2|few|-|TRBV19
TGTGCCAGTAGTCCGATACAGACCGGGGAGCTGTTTTTT
CASSPIQTGELFF
>TRBJ2-1|many|-|TRBV7-8
TGTGCCAGCAGCCACCGGGACTTCAGCGCCAATGAGCAGTTCTTC
CASSHRDFSANEQFF
>TRBJ1-1|many|-|TRBV27
TGTGCCAGCAGAACCTCCGGTTTCTTT
CASRTSGFF
>TRBJ2-3|many|-|TRBV10-3
TGTGCCATCAGTGAGTCAGAGTCGAGACAGAATACGCAGTATTTT
CAISESESRQNTQYF
>TRBJ2-6|-|-|TRBV19
TGTGCCAGTAACATACTAGGGTCTGGGGCCAACGTCCTGACTTTC
CASNILGSGANVLTF
>TRBJ1-1|-|-|TRBV10-3
TGTGCCAGTGGAGGGGTTTCTCTGAACACTGAAGCTTTCTTT
CASGGVSLNTEAFF
>TRBJ2-5|many|-|TRBV6-2/TRBV6-3
TGTGCCAGCAGGCTGATAGTAGGCTCTCTGGGGGAGACCCAGTACTTC
CASRLIVGSLGETQYF
>TRBJ2-1|few|-|TRBV11-2
TGTGCCAGCAGCTTAGGGGGAAGGGTACAGAATGAGCAGTTCTTC
CASSLGGRVQNEQFF